The 19 T cell receptor beta chains presented below share a single source sample, sequenced in a study of shared clonotypes between healthy human individuals (dated by TCRdb to 2018 to 2020). Receptor libraries were prepared by the immunoSEQ multiplex PCR assay. The source is immuneACCESS, and TCRdb retained only in-frame sequences with V and J called. Part of the clones is not carried over; for the studies checked, unresolved V genes explain less than half of this, and the remainder is unexplained. The sample includes 900,000 to 1,200,000 clones, with around 78% observed a single time. Under 0.8% of the sample belongs to the ten largest clones. The sequenced sample was memory CD4+ T cells from PBMCs. The intended sense of this specimen's cell subset or site label: CD45RA-negative fraction. These receptors were taken from a man in his late teens or twenties in good health. Some clones in this sample may be carry-over from other donors' samples.

V gene TRBV5-1 combines with J gene TRBJ2-3; TRBD2 is a possible D gene (5 bases). CDR3 length equals 15 residues. The V gene's germline CDR1 is SGHRS and CDR2 YFSETQ. V shed 5 bases and J shed 2 bases, with 15 bases lying between them. The CDR3 is CASRALGLTTDTQYF. CDR3 nucleotides: TGCGCCAGCAGAGCGCTCGGACTTACCACAGATACGCAGTATTTT.

Points on this clone: Just one base apart from a much larger clone, this may be a read error. The V gene is TRBV30, the J gene TRBJ2-7; perhaps TRBD2 as D (6 bases). Germline V gene lookup returns CDR1 GTSNPN and CDR2 SVGIG (reference sequence). V was shortened by 5 bases and J by 6 bases, with 26 bases between the two germline ends. The CDR3 has 16 amino acids. The DNA of the CDR3 is TGTGCCTGGGGCTCCCGTACCGTCCGGGGGAGGCCCGAGCAGTACTTC. Protein product: CAWGSRTVRGRPEQYF.

As for this clone: Other nucleotide sequences from this sample produce the same CDR3. The chain is built from TRBV5-1 and TRBJ1-1, with 8 nucleotides matching TRBD1. Germline V CDR1 and CDR2: SGHRS, YFSETQ. V lost 4 bases to trimming and J lost 1 base; unmatched junction nucleotides: 3. CDR3 length: 14 amino acids. The CDR3 region has the DNA TGCGCCAGCAGCCCCGGGACAGGGAACACTGAAGCTTTCTTT. Amino acid sequence: CASSPGTGNTEAFF. Using reference TRBV5-1 and TRBJ1-1 for the parts outside the CDR3, the full variable domain is KAGVTQTPRYLIKTRGQQVTLSCSPISGHRSVSWYQQTPGQGLQFLFEYFSETQRNKGNFPGRFSGRQFSNSRSEMNVSTLELGDSALYLCASSPGTGNTEAFFGQGTRLTVV.

The gene calls are TRBV7-3 and TRBJ1-2; no firm D call. With 2 bases removed from V and 5 bases from J, the gap between germline ends came to 9 bases. Per the germline V gene, CDR1 is SGHTA and CDR2 is FQGTGA. This CDR3 comprises 13 residues. The CDR3 region has the DNA TGTGCCAGCAGCTTATACCCCACATATGGCTACACCTTC. Protein sequence: CASSLYPTYGYTF.

The V gene is TRBV5-4, the J gene TRBJ1-5, with 7 bases matching TRBD1. The CDR3 loop spans 15 amino acids. Germline lookup yields CDR1 SGHNT and CDR2 YYREEE (reference sequence). Germline trimming cut 2 bases from V and 6 bases from J; bases unmatched to any gene: 8. CDR3 protein: CASSFGTARGQPQHF. The DNA for the CDR3 is TGTGCCAGCAGCTTCGGGACAGCCAGGGGTCAGCCCCAGCATTTT.

The rearrangement links TRBV9 to TRBJ2-5, with TRBD2 identical over 8 bases. This CDR3 contains 15 residues. With V trimmed by 2 bases and J by 1 base, 4 bases remained unmatched. CDR1 SGDLS and CDR2 YYNGEE come from the germline V gene. DNA of the CDR3: TGTGCCAGCAGCGTTAACGGGGGGGCCCAAGAGACCCAGTACTTC. It encodes CASSVNGGAQETQYF.

The V call is TRBV6-5, the J call TRBJ1-2, with a tentative D call TRBD1 (5 bases). The germline CDR1 and CDR2 sequences are MNHEY and SVGAGI. The CDR3 loop spans 14 amino acids. Trimming shortened V by 7 bases and J by 4 bases, and 16 bases separated the two germline ends. CDR3: CASTRGRDSYGYTF. The CDR3 region has the DNA TGTGCCAGCACCCGGGGGAGGGATAGCTATGGCTACACCTTC.

The genes are TRBV9 and TRBJ2-6, with D perhaps assigned TRBD1 or TRBD2 (5 bases each). The V and J ends lost 2 bases and 3 bases respectively, with 9 bases between them. Germline assignment: CDR1 SGDLS and CDR2 YYNGEE. The CDR3 extends over 15 amino acids. CDR3 in DNA: TGTGCCAGCAGCGTTGGGGGTCGTGGGGCCAACGTCCTGACTTTC. Its protein is CASSVGGRGANVLTF.

This chain links TRBV19 with TRBJ1-4, with D tentatively TRBD1 (5 bases). Germline CDR1 and CDR2: LNHDA and SQIVND (reference sequence). V lost 3 bases, J lost 8 bases, and 13 bases lay in between. The CDR3 length is 14 residues. CDR3 loop: CASSIPGTTEKLFF. The CDR3 DNA follows: TGTGCCAGTAGTATCCCAGGGACGACGGAAAAACTGTTTTTT.

This clone has a single count. CDR3 sequence: CASSPTSGSVNEQFF. The CDR3 DNA reads as TGTGCCAGCAGCCCTACTAGCGGGAGTGTAAATGAGCAGTTCTTC. The chain uses TRBV7-3 and TRBJ2-1, with TRBD2 matching 11 bases. Germline V CDR1 and CDR2: SGHTA, FQGTGA. V was pared by 5 bases and J by 7 bases, with 7 bases of the junction left unmatched. The CDR3 length is 15 residues.

The rearrangement uses TRBV6-4 and TRBJ2-1; D unresolved. This CDR3 region has 17 residues. Germline CDR1 and CDR2: MRHNA and SNTAGT. V was clipped by 1 base and J by 0 bases, with 13 bases between them. The CDR3, as DNA: TGTGCCAGCAGTGACTTGGTGAAATTGAACTCCTACAATGAGCAGTTCTTC. Its protein is CASSDLVKLNSYNEQFF.

This chain connects TRBV18 to TRBJ2-1, with TRBD2 matching 9 bases. The CDR3 sequence is 18 residues long. In germline, CDR1 is KGHSH, CDR2 LQKENI. V was pared by 3 bases and J by 6 bases, with 15 bases of the junction left unmatched. Written as DNA, the CDR3 is TGTGCCAGCTCACCCCAGGGGCCTAGCGGGACGTTTCGCAATGAGCAGTTCTTC. It yields the protein CASSPQGPSGTFRNEQFF.

CDR3 DNA sequence: TGTGCCAGCACACCAGGGGTGAATCAGCCCCAGCATTTT. Protein product: CASTPGVNQPQHF. The chain carries TRBV21-1 and TRBJ1-5; TRBD1 is the table's D call and was not checked against the DNA. TRBV21-1 is shown as a pseudogene. CDR3 length: 13 amino acids.

This clone was counted many times. The chain employs TRBV4-1 and TRBJ2-7; 9 bases are a match to TRBD2. This CDR3 spans 15 amino acids. The V gene's germline CDR1 is MGHRA and CDR2 YSYEKL. Unmatched junction bases numbered 7, after V lost 4 bases and J lost 3 bases. The CDR3 loop is CASSLLSGSNYEQYF. As DNA, the CDR3 is TGCGCCAGCAGCCTTCTTAGCGGGAGTAACTACGAGCAGTACTTC.

This chain joins TRBV5-1 and TRBJ1-2; the match to TRBD1 covers 8 bases. The CDR3 has 13 residues. The germline gives CDR1 SGHRS, CDR2 YFSETQ. Germline trimming cut 4 bases from V and 6 bases from J; bases unmatched to any gene: 5. CDR3 in DNA: TGCGCCAGCAGCCAGGACAGGGTAAATGGCTACACCTTC. Its protein product is CASSQDRVNGYTF.

The genes are TRBV10-3 and TRBJ1-4; 7 nucleotides line up with TRBD1. With V trimmed by 3 bases and J by 4 bases, 2 bases remained unmatched. This CDR3 is built from 14 residues. CDR1 and CDR2 (germline): ENHRY, SYGVKD. DNA for the CDR3: TGTGCCATCAGTGACGGGACAGTTAATGAAAAACTGTTTTTT. Its translation: CAISDGTVNEKLFF.

The chain is built from TRBV9 and TRBJ1-1; D gene ambiguous. CDR3 size: 14 residues. Trimming removed 3 bases from V and 4 bases from J, with 13 bases in between. Germline V gene data show CDR1 as SGDLS and CDR2 as YYNGEE. CDR3 sequence (DNA): TGTGCCAGCAGCGCGAAGGTAGGAGGCACTGAAGCTTTCTTT. This encodes CASSAKVGGTEAFF.

The chain links TRBV28 to TRBJ1-5, with D maybe TRBD1 (6 bases). The CDR3 is made up of 13 amino acids. CDR1 MDHEN and CDR2 SYDVKM come from the germline V gene. V shed 3 bases and J shed 7 bases, with 10 bases lying between them. This CDR3 reads CASSLGALQPQHF. CDR3 coding DNA: TGTGCCAGCAGTTTGGGGGCCCTCCAGCCCCAGCATTTT.

With regard to this clone: This sample also contains other DNA sequences that code for the same CDR3. The rearrangement uses TRBV7-2 and TRBJ2-7, with D maybe TRBD2 (6 bases). Between the trimmed V and J ends, which lost 3 bases and 2 bases, there was a span of 11 bases. CDR3 length: 14 residues. The germline CDR1 and CDR2 sequences are SGHTA and FQGNSA. CDR3 amino acids: CASSFGGATYEQYF. Here the CDR3 DNA reads TGTGCCAGCAGCTTCGGCGGGGCAACCTACGAGCAGTACTTC.